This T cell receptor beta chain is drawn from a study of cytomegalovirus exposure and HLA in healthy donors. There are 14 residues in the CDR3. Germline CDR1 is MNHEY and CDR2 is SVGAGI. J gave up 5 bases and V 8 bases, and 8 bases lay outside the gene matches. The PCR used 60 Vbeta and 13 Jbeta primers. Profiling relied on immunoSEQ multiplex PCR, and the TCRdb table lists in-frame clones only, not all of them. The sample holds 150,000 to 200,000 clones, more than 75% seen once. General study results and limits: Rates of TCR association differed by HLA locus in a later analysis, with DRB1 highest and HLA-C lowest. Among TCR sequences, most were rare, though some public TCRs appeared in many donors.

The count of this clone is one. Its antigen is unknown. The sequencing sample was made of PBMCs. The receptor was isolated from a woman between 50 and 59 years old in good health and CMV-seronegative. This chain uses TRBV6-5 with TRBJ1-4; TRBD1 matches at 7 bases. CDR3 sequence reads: CASGSGTVNEKLFF. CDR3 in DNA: TGTGCCAGCGGATCCGGGACAGTCAATGAAAAACTGTTTTTT.